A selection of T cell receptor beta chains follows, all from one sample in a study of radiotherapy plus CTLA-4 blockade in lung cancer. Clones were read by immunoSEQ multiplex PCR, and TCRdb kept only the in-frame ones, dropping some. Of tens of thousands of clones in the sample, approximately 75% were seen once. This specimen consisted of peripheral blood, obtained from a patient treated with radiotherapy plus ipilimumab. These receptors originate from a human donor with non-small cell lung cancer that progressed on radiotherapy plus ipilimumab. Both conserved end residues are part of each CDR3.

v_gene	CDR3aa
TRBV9	CASSSTLLTEAFF
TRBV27	CASSEGASGGKWEQFF
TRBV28	CASSLTADPYNEQFF
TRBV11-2	CASGGGVTDTQYF
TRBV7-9	CASSQPTGSGYTF
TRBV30	CAWSRSSYEQYF
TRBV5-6	CASSPKGGGNQPQHF
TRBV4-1	CASSHAGFSSLNEKLFF
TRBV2	CASNSGAGGPSGEQYF
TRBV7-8	CASSPDRDEQFF
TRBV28	CASTPGGGTDTQYF
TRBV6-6	CASSPQGFEQYF
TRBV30	CAWSVSGRTEAFF
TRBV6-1	CASSEVGYRSGNTIYF
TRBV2	CASSEAGGGNEKLFF
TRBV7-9	CASSQPTQGALDQPQHF
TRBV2	CASIQDLWEYF
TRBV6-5	CASSANYEQYF
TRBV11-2	CASSPYPIVTGPNTEAFF
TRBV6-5	CASSYPILTGGYEQYF
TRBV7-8	CASSLAGQRYQPQHF
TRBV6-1	CASSYSGANVLTF
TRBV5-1	CASTRGDSSYNEQFF
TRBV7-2	CASSWIVGAKNIQYF
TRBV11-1	CASSDRNYGYTF
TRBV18	CASSLMAEGTDEQFF
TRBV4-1	CASSIAGARSGEQYF
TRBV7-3	CASSSSGGSYNEQFF
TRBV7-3	CASSDLYGRSTGELFF
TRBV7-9	CASSLLAGGHAERNIQYF
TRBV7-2	CASSWGESGYTF
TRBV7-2	CASSSTTGANTGELFF
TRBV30	CAWSTYSGRDEKLFF
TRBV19	CASSISYGTALEAFF
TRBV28	CASSPLPHVTLFYGYTF
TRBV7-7	CASSSQGGRISEQFF
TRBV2	CASSGGPLETQYF
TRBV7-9	CASSPPFRTATGELFF
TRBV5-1	CASRNGGVGDTIYF
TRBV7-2	CASSLAEGQPQHF
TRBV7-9	CASSSAGQGEKNQPQHF
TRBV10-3	CAISESMGQLGETQYF
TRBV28	CASSTPGAIGYTF
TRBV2	CASSLSGTGIGEQYF
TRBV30	CAWSVREANGYTF
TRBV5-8	CASSSTAARRYNEQFF
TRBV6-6	CASRDLAGRETQYF
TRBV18	CASSPRGTGYEQYF
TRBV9	CASSVGPASTDTQYF